A single sample is the source of the 2 T cell receptor beta chains below, sequenced in a study of blood T cell repertoires in COVID-19 (TCRdb year 2020). Library method: the immunoSEQ multiplex PCR assay. Sourced from immuneACCESS, this table was stored by TCRdb with only in-frame sequences that have V and J called. A share of the clones is absent; for the studies checked, an unresolved V gene accounts for under half, and the remainder has no known explanation. The sample table lists 140,000 to 150,000 clones, 81% of them with a count of one. Approximately 8% of the sample belongs to the ten largest clones. Sequencing input: peripheral blood. These receptor sequences come from a human donor in a cohort sampled during active COVID-19.

The count of this clone is one. CDR3 loop: CASSVVVGAVPDTQYF. Here the CDR3 DNA reads TGTGCCAGCAGCGTAGTCGTGGGAGCGGTCCCAGATACGCAGTATTTT. This rearrangement joins TRBV9 to TRBJ2-3; tentatively, D is TRBD2 (5 bases). The germline gives CDR1 SGDLS, CDR2 YYNGEE. V lost 0 bases and J lost 4, with 15 bases in between. This CDR3 comprises 16 residues. The whole variable domain, remainder taken from reference TRBV9 and TRBJ2-3, is DSGVTQTPKHLITATGQRVTLRCSPRSGDLSVYWYQQSLDQGLQFLIQYYNGEERAKGNILERFSAQQFPDLHSELNLSSLELGDSALYFCASSVVVGAVPDTQYFGPGTRLTVL.

The genes are TRBV7-8 and TRBJ2-4; 16 bases match TRBD2. Germline values: CDR1 SGHVS, CDR2 FQNEAQ. V shed 2 bases and J 0 bases; nucleotides not matched to a gene: 4. The CDR3 runs to 19 residues. The CDR3 is CASSLRGLAGGLAKNIQYF. The CDR3 DNA reads as TGTGCCAGCAGCTTAAGGGGACTAGCGGGAGGGCTAGCCAAAAACATTCAGTACTTC.